This T cell receptor beta chain was captured in a study of T cell responses to AZD1222 COVID-19 vaccine (dated by TCRdb to the early 2020s). Looking at the study overall: AZD1222 recipients whose second dose came at about 4 weeks and those whose second dose came at about 12 weeks were combined into one group, since spike-specific TCR depth and breadth did not differ between the two schedules. A total of just over 230 trial participants underwent TCR sequencing, of whom approximately 200 had received two doses of AZD1222 and 26 had received two doses of the MenACWY control vaccine. Trial participants were enrolled by age into subgroups of 18-55, 56-69 and 70-plus years, and roughly 150, 30 and 60 TCR-sequenced participants, respectively, were included in these subgroups.

The meaning of the sample's time point label: baseline before first vaccination. The vaccinee samples were drawn from two UK trials, COV001 and COV002, one of which was a single-blind randomized controlled phase 2/3 trial testing AZD1222 (ChAdOx1 nCoV-19) in healthy adults. Trial participant PBMC samples were collected at day 0 and day 28 after the second dose for TCRbeta chain sequencing. The CDR3 regions of human TCRbeta chains were analyzed by immunosequencing. As for the original processing: Repertoire TCRs were matched against a reference library of SARS-CoV-2-specific TCRs generated with the MIRA antigen-specificity platform. Breadth meant the fraction of unique TCRs that were SARS-CoV-2-associated, whereas depth meant the fraction of total T cells that were SARS-CoV-2-associated. Each spike-specific TCR was assigned to its reactive spike region and to a CD4 or CD8 class using the MIRA data. Log10-transformed breadth and depth values were compared by one-way ANOVA with Sidak's multiple comparisons tests. The table was pulled from immuneACCESS by TCRdb, which kept in-frame rearrangements only. Such tables lose some clones; where checked, under half of the loss comes from unresolved V genes, and the rest has no known cause. V and J calls and clone size are given by that table; D and trimming were obtained from the DNA. Here the sample has 150,000 to 180,000 clones; about nine tenths occur a single time. Around 2.9% of the sample goes to the ten largest clones.

CDR1 MNHEY and CDR2 SVGAGI were looked up in the germline V gene. Relative to germline, V is 6 bases shorter and J is 4 bases shorter, with 9 bases between their ends. Including cysteine and phenylalanine, the CDR3 has 12 amino acids. The kept DNA is CDR3 alone, 36 bases in frame from the first base. The paper as a whole reports these results and caveats: Participants were mostly white British and included more females than males, and it was suggested by the authors that clonal diversity may have been underestimated. Because no samples from the day 14 peak response were available, repertoires could be characterized only after the peak T cell response. Reportedly, almost half of the unique spike-specific TCRs recognized epitopes lying outside the regions that are mutated in the B.1.351 and B.1.1.7 variants. The 56-69-year group was small, and its depth increase did not reach significance, likely because of low power. Spike-specific TCR breadth and depth rose significantly after two AZD1222 doses compared with day 0 and with MenACWY recipients. The vaccine-associated CD4 TCRs covered the entire spike protein, and the dominant responses fell in regions 160-218 and 743-854. Conclusions about previously exposed vaccinees are limited, since just five or six AZD1222 recipients were seropositive for SARS-CoV-2 at baseline.

A remark on this clone: The antigen this receptor binds is unknown. Nothing much larger sits one base from this clone, and base qualities are not available.

Recombination linked TRBV6-5 to TRBJ2-5; perhaps TRBD2 is the D gene, with 5 bases matching. The sample was peripheral blood, taken on day 0 of AZD1222 vaccination. This receptor was taken from an adult in good health. The CDR3 reads as follows: CASRTITETQYF. The DNA sequence is TGTGCCAGCAGGACTATCACAGAGACCCAGTACTTC.